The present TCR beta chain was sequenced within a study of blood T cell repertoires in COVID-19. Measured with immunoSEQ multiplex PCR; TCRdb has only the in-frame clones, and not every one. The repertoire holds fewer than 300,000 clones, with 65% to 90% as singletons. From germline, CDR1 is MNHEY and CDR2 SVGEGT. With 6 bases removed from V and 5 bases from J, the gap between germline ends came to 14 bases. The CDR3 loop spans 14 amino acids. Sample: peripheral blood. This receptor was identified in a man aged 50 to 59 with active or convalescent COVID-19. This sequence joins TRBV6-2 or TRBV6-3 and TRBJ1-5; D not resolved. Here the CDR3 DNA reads TGTGCCAGCAGCTATGTGGGCACCTATCAGCCCCAGCATTTT. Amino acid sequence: CASSYVGTYQPQHF.